This TCR beta chain came from a study of cytomegalovirus exposure and HLA in healthy donors. Study-wide results and limits: Most TCR sequences were uncommon, yet certain public TCRs appeared in many donors.

The V gene end was trimmed by 0 bases and the J gene end by 5 bases; junction bases not matched to a gene: 10. The CDR3 is 16 residues long. Per germline, CDR1 SQVTM and CDR2 ANQGSEA. Vbeta (60) and Jbeta (13) primers were used in the PCR. TCRdb's table, derived via immunoSEQ multiplex PCR, lists solely in-frame clones and lacks some. The sample includes under 75,000 clones. Points on this clone: Antigen specificity is unknown.

The clonotype originates from a female donor in good health and CMV-seropositive. The sample was PBMCs. The V and J genes are TRBV29-1 and TRBJ2-1; 7 positions agree with TRBD2. The chain's CDR3 is CSVEDPARGGDNEQFF. The CDR3 DNA follows: TGCAGCGTTGAAGACCCTGCCCGCGGGGGAGACAATGAGCAGTTCTTC.